This entry is about one T cell receptor beta chain. Its antigen has not been determined. Per-nucleotide qualities are absent, and no much larger clonotype sits a single base away. This entry belongs to a study of Tregs in tolerant kidney transplant recipients (dated by TCRdb to between 2018 and 2021). Concerning the study at large: Before combined kidney and bone marrow transplantation, this study identified donor-specific regulatory T cells using TCRbeta sequencing and then followed those same cells after transplant.

For TCRbeta CDR3 sequencing, genomic DNA was extracted from sorted cells using the QIAGEN DNeasy Blood and Tissue Kit. High-throughput TCRbeta CDR3 sequencing was carried out commercially through immunoSEQ, with PCR amplification with bias correction and internal controls included. Per the original workflow: Unique productive TCRbeta sequences were defined by CDR3 nucleotide sequence where primers matched, otherwise by CDR3 amino acid sequence with Vbeta and Jbeta genes. To correct for sorting error, sequences found in more than one sorted population at a frequency ratio of 2:1 or less were discarded, and the remaining shared sequences were assigned to the population with the higher frequency. A sequence counted as donor-reactive if, in CFSE-low cells, the sequence had a frequency of at least 0.01% and was expanded at least 5-fold compared with unstimulated cells. Repertoire divergence was quantified by Jensen-Shannon divergence calculated from the top 100 TCRbeta sequences ranked by frequency. For any sample with multiple sequencing runs, sorting error was corrected in each run separately before the runs were pooled. TCRdb mirrors the immuneACCESS table, restricted to in-frame sequences. Some clones are absent from its copies; in checked studies, under half trace to an unresolved V gene, and the reason for the others is unknown. D and trimming were read from the DNA, whereas the V and J calls and clone size are those reported in that table. The sample has about 64,000 clones on record, over 75% of them singletons. The biggest ten clones account for around 4.1% of the sample.

The germline V gene encodes CDR1 SQVTM and CDR2 ANQGSEA. The CDR3, from cysteine to phenylalanine, totals 15 residues. This entry keeps only the CDR3 DNA: 45 bases, framed from base 1. Trimming accounts for 7 bases at V and 0 bases at J, while the number of junction bases matched to no gene is 11. According to the study, the label for this sample's time point signals: 6 months after combined kidney and bone marrow transplant. Transplants used related donors with nonmyeloablative bone marrow transplantation; mixed chimerism was transient in the human trials. Unstimulated Tregs (CD4+CD25+CD127-), CD4+ non-Tregs (CD4+CD25-), CD4 and CD8 cells were FACS-sorted from thawed PBMCs. The patients were a few recipients of combined kidney and bone marrow transplants from the ITN036ST trial, and samples were available only from these trial subjects. Healthy control blood was processed to PBMCs by Ficoll density gradient and cryopreserved, and patient PBMCs were collected before and after transplant.

The paper's findings and limits, for the study overall: For some patients the PCR primers changed over time, which made it impossible to compare the samples from those patients at the nucleotide level. Expanding Tregs with activated donor B cells appeared to identify the most biologically relevant and donor-specific TCRbeta repertoire. The study was constrained by small patient numbers, and validation of the findings is required in larger populations and under other immunosuppression protocols. Donor-specific Treg expansion was found to exceed global Treg expansion in tolerant patients, suggesting antigen-driven rather than nonspecific expansion. Biological reproducibility was not directly addressed, though technical replication error appeared minimal.

This chain is built from TRBV29-1 and TRBJ1-1; TRBD1 lines up with 7 middle nucleotides. The origin of this receptor is a human patient who received a combined kidney and bone marrow transplant. After transplantation, some T cells may belong to the graft donor instead of the recipient. The material sequenced was CD4+ T cells from blood (PBMCs), taken 6 months after the transplant. CDR3 loop: CSARQGWGMNTEAFF. DNA sequence: TGCAGCGCGCGACAGGGTTGGGGTATGAACACTGAAGCTTTCTTT.